Each of the 11 T cell receptor beta chains below was sequenced from the same sample in a study of somatic mutations in cytotoxic T cells in rheumatoid arthritis (TCRdb year 2017). The method was the immunoSEQ multiplex PCR assay. The source is immuneACCESS, and TCRdb retained only in-frame sequences with V and J called. Part of the clones is not carried over; for the studies checked, unresolved V genes explain less than half of this, and the remainder is unexplained. Recorded for this sample are some 40,000 clones; 84% of them occurred a single time. Roughly 3.2% of the sample lies in the top ten. Sample: CD8+ T cells sorted from blood. These receptors came from a man in his forties or fifties in good health.

The chain couples TRBV10-3 to TRBJ2-5; no definite D call. The germline V gene encodes CDR1 ENHRY and CDR2 SYGVKD. The length of the CDR3 is 12 residues. Between the trimmed V and J ends, which lost 0 bases and 2 bases, there was a span of 1 base. This chain's CDR3 is CAISESQETQYF. DNA for the CDR3: TGTGCCATCAGTGAGTCACAAGAGACCCAGTACTTC.

The chain's CDR3 is CASSLGDTEAFF. As DNA, the CDR3 is TGTGCCAGCAGCTTAGGGGACACTGAAGCTTTCTTT. The J gene is TRBJ1-1, the V gene TRBV11-3; the D is unclear. CDR3 length: 12 residues. Germline lookup yields CDR1 SGHNT and CDR2 YENEEA. V dropped 1 base and J dropped 3 bases, with 3 bases sitting between them.

This sequence joins TRBV7-6 and TRBJ1-5; TRBD1 is a possible D gene (6 bases). The CDR3 has 13 residues. CDR1 SGHVS and CDR2 FNYEAQ come from the germline V gene. V dropped 1 base and J dropped 9 bases, with 10 bases sitting between them. Here the CDR3 DNA reads TGTGCCAGCAGCTTAGATGGGGGGCCGCCCCAGCATTTT. It translates to CASSLDGGPPQHF.

The chain uses TRBV27 and TRBJ2-1; 8 nucleotides line up with TRBD2. The V segment lost 8 bases and the J segment 2 bases; nucleotides outside the gene matches: 11. The CDR3 is 16 amino acids. Germline V gene lookup returns CDR1 MNHEY and CDR2 SMNVEV (reference sequence). CDR3 bases: TGTGCCAGCGCCCCGACTAGCGCGACTACCTACAATGAGCAGTTCTTC. This sequence encodes CASAPTSATTYNEQFF.

This chain connects TRBV28 to TRBJ2-3; the D gene is possibly TRBD1 (6 bases). CDR1 MDHEN and CDR2 SYDVKM come from the germline V gene. The CDR3 covers 14 residues. The germline V and J ends were trimmed by 4 bases and 2 bases, with 10 bases remaining between them. CDR3 amino acids: CASSSRTDTDTQYF. The CDR3 nucleotides are TGTGCCAGCAGTTCAAGGACAGACACAGATACGCAGTATTTT.

The rearrangement joins TRBV7-9 to TRBJ2-2; unclear D gene. The CDR3 consists of 13 residues. Trimming took 7 bases from V and 9 from J, leaving 15 bases between them. Looked up from germline, CDR1 is SEHNR and CDR2 is FQNEAQ (reference sequence). CDR3 nucleotides: TGTGCCAGCACCCAAAGCGTAGCCCGGGAGCTGTTTTTT. Protein: CASTQSVARELFF.

The CDR3 DNA is TGTGCCAGCAGCTCGGAGTGGGTTCGGGAGACCCAGTACTTC. This encodes CASSSEWVRETQYF. This chain links TRBV5-8 with TRBJ2-5; D unresolved. Trimming pared 3 bases from V and 5 bases from J, leaving 14 bases between. CDR3 size: 14 residues. Germline V gene data show CDR1 as SGHTS and CDR2 as YDEGEE. Variable domain in full (rest from reference TRBV5-8 and TRBJ2-5): EAGVTQSPTHLIKTRGQQATLRCSPISGHTSVYWYQQALGLGLQFLLWYDEGEERNRGNFPPRFSGRQFPNYSSELNVNALELEDSALYLCASSSEWVRETQYFGPGTRLLVL.

The chain links TRBV4-3 to TRBJ2-5; TRBD1 might be the D (7 bases). Germline CDR1 is LGHNA and CDR2 is YSLEER. The CDR3 length is 16 residues. The V end lost 1 base, the J end lost 7 bases, and 19 bases lay between the germline ends. The CDR3 bases are TGCGCCAGCAGCCAAGGGGGGCAGGGGGAGGATGCGACCCAGTACTTC. Its translation is CASSQGGQGEDATQYF.

The rearrangement joins TRBV6-5 to TRBJ1-1; D is unresolved. From germline, CDR1 is MNHEY and CDR2 SVGAGI. Trimming shortened V by 6 bases and J by 6 bases, and 8 bases separated the two germline ends. The CDR3 has 11 residues. DNA for the CDR3: TGTGCCAGCAGACCCCCCCCTGAAGCTTTCTTT. Protein product: CASRPPPEAFF.

The chain combines TRBV27 with TRBJ2-1; TRBD1 matches at 7 bases. CDR1 is MNHEY and CDR2 is SMNVEV in the germline V gene (reference sequence). Trimming removed 4 bases from V and 2 bases from J; junction bases left unmatched: 8. This CDR3 has 16 residues. CDR3 sequence: CASSSPGQRAYNEQFF. CDR3 sequence (DNA): TGTGCCAGCAGTTCGCCGGGACAGAGGGCCTACAATGAGCAGTTCTTC.

The rearrangement links TRBV5-4 to TRBJ1-3, with 7 bases aligning to TRBD1. CDR1 SGHNT and CDR2 YYREEE come from the germline V gene (reference sequence). The CDR3 is made up of 13 amino acids. V shed 4 bases and J 7 bases; nucleotides not matched to a gene: 5. CDR3 protein: CASSPGTDNTIYF. CDR3 nucleotide sequence: TGTGCCAGCAGCCCCGGGACAGATAACACCATATATTTT.